Listed here is a single TCR beta chain. Antigen specificity is unknown. This sample stems from a study of T cell responses to AZD1222 COVID-19 vaccine. Study-level points and caveats: Of the AZD1222 recipients, only 5 or 6 were seropositive at baseline. The sample set comprised mostly white British donors with more females, and clonal diversity was possibly underestimated.

Germline CDR1 SEHNR, CDR2 FQNEAQ (reference sequence). Trimming cost V 4 bases and J 7 bases; bases outside gene matches: 4. The CDR3 runs to 14 residues. Produced via immunoSEQ multiplex PCR; TCRdb's table is partial and in-frame only. The sample includes about 140,000 clones, about nine tenths of them seen just once. This sequence originates from an adult in good health. Sequencing used peripheral blood, obtained on day 0 of AZD1222 vaccination. The V gene is TRBV7-9, the J gene TRBJ1-6; 7 bases map to TRBD1. The CDR3 is CASSSGQQNSPLHF. The DNA of the CDR3 is TGTGCCAGCAGCTCGGGACAGCAGAATTCACCCCTCCACTTT.